A selection of T cell receptor beta chains follows, all from one sample in a study of long-term antiretroviral therapy in people with HIV. Profiled with immunoSEQ multiplex PCR; TCRdb holds only in-frame clones, not every one. The sample carries about 40,000 clones, around 85% recorded once. The material was unsorted PBMCs, obtained 3.1 years after starting antiretroviral therapy. Every receptor here comes from a woman aged 45-65 years with HIV. Each CDR3 is given with its conserved first and last residue. A D gene is named only where the DNA matches it firmly. Size values are once, few and many counts, or a class for expanded clones, and some rows have none.

V gene,clone size,J gene,D gene,CDR3 length,CDR3 protein,CDR3 DNA
TRBV5-1,NA,TRBJ2-5,NA,14,CASSAQGVSETQYF,TGCGCCAGCAGCGCACAGGGAGTTAGTGAGACCCAGTACTTC
TRBV19,NA,TRBJ2-5,NA,12,CASSINGETQYF,TGTGCCAGTAGTATAAATGGAGAGACCCAGTACTTC
TRBV5-4,NA,TRBJ1-2,NA,16,CASSFPRPGAVDGYTF,TGTGCCAGCAGCTTCCCCCGTCCGGGGGCGGTCGATGGCTACACCTTC
TRBV11-2,NA,TRBJ1-2,NA,12,CASSLMGDGYTF,TGTGCCAGCAGCTTAATGGGGGATGGCTACACCTTC
TRBV27,NA,TRBJ1-4,NA,12,CASSFLGEKLFF,TGTGCCAGCAGTTTTTTGGGTGAAAAACTGTTTTTT
TRBV7-9,NA,TRBJ2-6,TRBD2,17,CASSWAGGSSGANVLTF,TGTGCCAGCAGCTGGGCGGGGGGGAGCTCTGGGGCCAACGTCCTGACTTTC
TRBV5-1,few,TRBJ1-3,TRBD1,15,CASSLDRGAGDTIYF,TGCGCCAGCAGCCTGGACAGGGGTGCAGGGGACACCATATATTTT
TRBV6-1,NA,TRBJ1-5,NA,17,CASSEVRTGRGNQPQHF,TGTGCCAGCAGTGAAGTGAGGACGGGACGTGGCAATCAGCCCCAGCATTTT
TRBV13,NA,TRBJ1-3,TRBD1,16,CASSLEQGAAGNTIYF,TGTGCCAGCAGCTTAGAACAGGGGGCTGCTGGAAACACCATATATTTT
TRBV15,NA,TRBJ2-1,TRBD2,18,CATSREVGGGFSYNEQFF,TGTGCCACCAGCAGAGAAGTTGGCGGGGGGTTTTCCTACAATGAGCAGTTCTTC
TRBV7-2,NA,TRBJ1-1,NA,14,CASSLSAQGTEAFF,TGTGCCAGCAGCTTAAGTGCCCAGGGTACTGAAGCTTTCTTT
TRBV30,NA,TRBJ2-1,TRBD1,14,CAWRQGTAYNEQFF,TGTGCCTGGAGACAGGGGACCGCCTACAATGAGCAGTTCTTC
TRBV15,NA,TRBJ2-1,NA,16,CATSRDRGSGYNEQFF,TGTGCCACCAGCAGAGATCGGGGTAGCGGATACAATGAGCAGTTCTTC
TRBV2,NA,TRBJ1-3,NA,17,CASSSSRTVSSGNTIYF,TGTGCCAGCAGCTCGTCACGGACTGTCTCCTCTGGAAACACCATATATTTT
TRBV19,NA,TRBJ1-5,NA,13,CASSALTETLWHF,TGTGCCAGTAGCGCCCTGACCGAGACCCTGTGGCATTTT
TRBV2,NA,TRBJ2-5,TRBD2,14,CASSGEGRGETQYF,TGTGCCAGCAGTGGGGAGGGGCGCGGGGAGACCCAGTACTTC
TRBV5-4,NA,TRBJ1-1,NA,16,CASRQKGLPMNTEAFF,TGTGCCAGCAGGCAGAAGGGACTCCCCATGAACACTGAAGCTTTCTTT
TRBV2,NA,TRBJ1-1,NA,13,CASSEEGNTEAFF,TGTGCCAGCAGTGAAGAGGGAAACACTGAAGCTTTCTTT
TRBV7-2,NA,TRBJ2-7,NA,17,CASTERVRGAYSYEQYF,TGTGCCAGCACCGAGAGGGTTCGGGGAGCCTACTCCTACGAGCAGTACTTC
TRBV30,NA,TRBJ1-1,NA,13,CAWSVSLSAEAFF,TGTGCCTGGAGTGTATCCCTTAGTGCTGAAGCTTTCTTT
TRBV25-1,few,TRBJ2-7,NA,17,CASSESEGGRDHCEQYF,TGTGCCAGCAGTGAATCGGAGGGGGGGCGAGACCATTGCGAGCAGTACTTC
TRBV6-6,NA,TRBJ1-5,TRBD1,15,CASSYSGDRGQPQHF,TGTGCCAGCAGTTACTCGGGGGACAGGGGCCAGCCCCAGCATTTT
TRBV19,once,TRBJ2-2,NA,13,CASAYANTGELFF,TGTGCCAGTGCTTATGCGAACACCGGGGAGCTGTTTTTT
TRBV6-6,NA,TRBJ1-1,TRBD1,15,CASSASGTGGTEAFF,TGTGCCAGCAGTGCATCCGGGACAGGGGGCACTGAAGCTTTCTTT
TRBV7-2,NA,TRBJ2-3,TRBD2,16,CASSLTQRGSTDTQYF,TGTGCCAGCAGCTTAACTCAGCGGGGGAGCACAGATACGCAGTATTTT
TRBV5-1,NA,TRBJ2-2,TRBD1,15,CASQTTGANTGELFF,TGCGCCAGCCAAACGACAGGGGCGAACACCGGGGAGCTGTTTTTT
TRBV7-2,NA,TRBJ1-5,NA,13,CASSSQFDQPQHF,TGTGCCAGCAGCTCCCAGTTTGATCAGCCCCAGCATTTT